This TCR beta chain was captured in a study of CD4 T cells in relation to SARS-CoV-2 and coronaviruses. CDR1 is MGHRA and CDR2 is YSYEKL in the germline V gene. Trimming took 3 bases from V and 7 from J, leaving 13 bases between them. CDR3 length: 13 amino acids. In regard to this clone: What it recognizes is unknown.

Before the COVID-19 pandemic, during about 2011-2019, CD4+ T cells were taken from unexposed donors. CD4+ T cells were isolated from the cells after 10 days of culture. Cultures held a few million PBMCs per well with about 10 IU/ml IL-2. Sequenced by immunoSEQ multiplex PCR; TCRdb stores in-frame clones only, minus some. The table includes under 13,000 clones, roughly 72% detected once. The sequenced material came from CD4+ T cells from PBMCs, cultured in vitro. The rearrangement uses TRBV4-1 and TRBJ2-7, with D possibly being TRBD1 (6 bases). The sequence derives from a human donor in good health. The CDR3 DNA is TGCGCCAGCAGCCAGTGGACAGTATCTGAGCAGTACTTC. Protein: CASSQWTVSEQYF.